Below are 2 T cell receptor beta chains sequenced from a single sample in a study of shared clonotypes between healthy human individuals. TCRdb's table, derived via immunoSEQ multiplex PCR, lists solely in-frame clones and lacks some. The sample lists roughly 500,000 clones; less than 96% were seen once. Input material: naive CD4+ T cells sorted from blood. Subset reported: CD45RA+ positively selected. The receptors were sampled from a woman aged 25-40 years in good health.

As to this clone: The sample holds other DNA sequences that translate to the same CDR3. The V and J genes are TRBV6-5 and TRBJ2-3; D unresolved. Trimming stripped 0 bases from V and 0 bases from J, with 7 bases between. This CDR3 contains 15 residues. Germline lookup yields CDR1 MNHEY and CDR2 SVGAGI. The DNA for the CDR3 is TGTGCCAGCAGTTACTCGGACGTAAGCACAGATACGCAGTATTTT. Residues: CASSYSDVSTDTQYF.

V gene TRBV6-6 combines with J gene TRBJ2-4, with TRBD1 matching over 7 bases. V shed 10 bases, J shed 4 bases, and the junction held 7 bases outside the gene matches. Germline CDR1 is MNHNY and CDR2 is SVGAGI (reference sequence). The CDR3 has 13 residues. For the CDR3, the DNA is TGTGCCACCGGTGAGGGACAGAAAAACATTCAGTACTTC. Its translation: CATGEGQKNIQYF.